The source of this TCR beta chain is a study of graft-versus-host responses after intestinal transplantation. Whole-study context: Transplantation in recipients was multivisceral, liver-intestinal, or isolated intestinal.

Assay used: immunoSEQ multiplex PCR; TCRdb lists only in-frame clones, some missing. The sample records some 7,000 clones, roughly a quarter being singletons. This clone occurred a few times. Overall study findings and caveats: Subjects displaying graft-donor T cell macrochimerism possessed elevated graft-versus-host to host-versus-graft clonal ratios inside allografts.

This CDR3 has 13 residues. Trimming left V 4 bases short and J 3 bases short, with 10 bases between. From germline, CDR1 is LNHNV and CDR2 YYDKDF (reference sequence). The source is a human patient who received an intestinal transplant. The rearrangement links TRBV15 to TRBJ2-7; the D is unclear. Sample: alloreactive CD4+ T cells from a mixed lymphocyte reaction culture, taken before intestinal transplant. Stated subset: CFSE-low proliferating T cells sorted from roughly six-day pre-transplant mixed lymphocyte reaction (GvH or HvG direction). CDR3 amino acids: CATSNPLHYEQYF. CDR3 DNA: TGTGCCACCAGCAACCCACTCCACTACGAGCAGTACTTC.